Listed here are 28 T cell receptor beta chains from one sample, sequenced in a study of T cells in Graves' hyperthyroidism and ophthalmopathy. Using RNA transcripts as the source, TCR beta CDR3 regions were amplified. Using the HTBI primer set, a first-round RT-PCR was run on the TCR CDR3. TCRdb re-analysed the multiplex PCR reads in MiXCR, keeping a single row per CDR3 protein. The table has nearly 750,000 distinct CDR3 sequences, approximately 36% seen once. The sequenced sample consisted of blood. The receptors come from a woman between 40 and 50 years old with Graves' hyperthyroidism.

Here the CDR3 reads CASSPGPSGGYTF. The CDR3 nucleotides read TGTGCCAGCAGCCCCGGACCCTCCGGGGGCTACACCTTC. The chain is built from TRBV7-3 and TRBJ1-2, with D unresolved. Germline V gene data show CDR1 as SGHTA and CDR2 as FQGTGA. This CDR3 contains 13 residues. V was clipped by 5 bases and J by 8 bases, with 15 bases between them.

As regards this clonotype: Just one base apart from a much larger clone, this may be a read error. This chain joins TRBV19 and TRBJ2-5; no reliable D call. This CDR3 is built from 12 residues. Germline V lookup: CDR1 LNHDA, CDR2 SQIVND (reference sequence). The V gene lost 7 bases and the J gene lost 5 bases, with 11 bases spanning the gap. As DNA, the CDR3 is TGTGCCAGTAATGGCCCCGGGGAGACCCAGTACTTC. This gives the protein CASNGPGETQYF.

A few counts support this clonotype. The chain employs TRBV20-1 and TRBJ1-1; D might be TRBD1 (5 bases). The CDR3 extends over 13 amino acids. Germline-derived CDR1 and CDR2 are DFQATT and SNEGSKA (reference sequence). V lost 8 bases and J 4 bases, leaving 17 bases between the germline ends. The CDR3 loop reads CSSFSRVGTEAFF. The DNA for the CDR3 is TGCAGTTCCTTTTCCAGGGTGGGCACTGAAGCTTTCTTT.

The gene calls are TRBV5-8 and TRBJ1-6; D remains unclear. Germline loops: CDR1 SGHTS, CDR2 YDEGEE. CDR3 length equals 18 residues. Deletions cut 0 bases from V and 9 bases from J, with 22 bases between. CDR3 bases: TGTGCCAGCAGCTTGGATCCGATTGCGACGTCTAGCTGTTCACCCCTCCACTTT. This encodes CASSLDPIATSSCSPLHF.

V usage is TRBV7-3 and J usage is TRBJ2-5, with D possibly matching TRBD2 (6 bases). The J call is doubtful: the DNA matches TRBJ2-1 better. CDR1 is SGHTA and CDR2 is FQGTGA in the germline V gene. The CDR3 totals 15 residues. Here the CDR3 DNA reads TGTGCCAGCAGCTTGCGGGGTTTGCGGAACGGTGAGCAGTTCTTC. It encodes CASSLRGLRNGEQFF.

The chain recombines TRBV6-5 with TRBJ1-2; no clear D. From germline, CDR1 is MNHEY and CDR2 SVGAGI. The CDR3 covers 15 residues. V lost 8 bases and J lost 6, with 22 bases in between. CDR3 residues: CASSDTRVGGDGYTF. The DNA for the CDR3 is TGTGCCAGCTCGGATACTCGAGTGGGCGGGGATGGCTACACCTTC.

This clonotype appeared many times. The V and J genes are TRBV10-3 and TRBJ2-7; a possible D gene is TRBD2 (6 bases). Looked up from germline, CDR1 is ENHRY and CDR2 is SYGVKD. The germline V and J ends were trimmed by 11 bases and 5 bases, with 16 bases remaining between them. The CDR3 consists of 12 residues. CDR3: CASRDSADEQYF. The CDR3 DNA reads as TGTGCCTCCCGGGACTCAGCGGACGAGCAGTACTTC.

This clonotype has at least ten counts. The V gene is TRBV29-1, the J gene TRBJ1-2; 9 nucleotides match TRBD1. The germline V gene encodes CDR1 SQVTM and CDR2 ANQGSEA. V trimming: 4 bases; J trimming: 8 bases; junction bases outside the gene matches: 5. CDR3 length equals 12 residues. The CDR3 spells CSVVGQGRGYTF. The CDR3 DNA reads TGCAGCGTTGTGGGACAGGGTCGCGGCTACACCTTC.

This clonotype was recorded many times. The chain carries TRBV28 and TRBJ1-2; D may be TRBD1 (5 bases). Germline-derived CDR1 and CDR2 are MDHEN and SYDVKM. The CDR3 runs 13 residues. V gave up 2 bases and J gave up 5 bases, with 9 bases separating them. CDR3 loop: CASSLQGPYGYTF. CDR3 DNA: TGTGCCAGCAGTTTACAGGGACCTTATGGCTACACCTTC.

As for this clonotype: A much more abundant neighbour one base away suggests this may be a read error. The chain is built from TRBV7-9 and TRBJ1-2; D not resolved. V was shortened by 2 bases and J by 6 bases, with 16 bases between the two germline ends. CDR1 is SEHNR and CDR2 is FQNEAQ in the germline V gene (reference sequence). This CDR3 spans 15 amino acids. CDR3 sequence reads: CASSLYPELLNGYTF. DNA for the CDR3: TGTGCCAGCAGCTTATACCCGGAGTTATTGAATGGCTACACCTTC. Using reference TRBV7-9 and TRBJ1-2 for the parts outside the CDR3, the full variable domain is DTGVSQNPRHKITKRGQNVTFRCDPISEHNRLYWYRQTLGQGPEFLTYFQNEAQLEKSRLLSDRFSAERPKGSFSTLEIQRTEQGDSAMYLCASSLYPELLNGYTFGSGTRLTVV.

The chain recombines TRBV7-2 with TRBJ1-1; D remains unclear. Trimming cost V 1 base and J 1 base, with 16 bases left between them. Germline values: CDR1 SGHTA, CDR2 FQGNSA. The CDR3 has 17 amino acids. DNA for the CDR3: TGTGCCAGCAGCTTAGGGGGAGACTTGGTCGCGAACACTGAAGCTTTCTTT. This gives the protein CASSLGGDLVANTEAFF.

This clonotype occurred a few times. This chain joins TRBV11-1 and TRBJ2-3; no clear D gene. The CDR3 extends over 14 amino acids. Germline CDR1 is SGHAT and CDR2 is FQDESV (reference sequence). The V and J ends lost 4 bases and 2 bases respectively, with 10 bases between them. The CDR3 reads CASSSKTHTDTQYF. The CDR3 region has the DNA TGTGCCAGCAGCTCCAAGACCCACACAGATACGCAGTATTTT.

This rearrangement joins TRBV2 to TRBJ1-2; 10 positions agree with TRBD1. Germline loops: CDR1 SNHLY, CDR2 FYNNEI. CDR3 length equals 14 residues. Losses at the gene ends were 8 bases for V and 7 bases for J; bases not matched to a gene: 10. DNA for the CDR3: TGTGCCAGCCTTACGGACAGGGGGGGCGGTGGCTACACCTTC. It specifies CASLTDRGGGGYTF.

This clonotype was recorded once. This could be a read error, since a much larger clone is one nucleotide away. This chain connects TRBV6-6 to TRBJ2-7; 7 nucleotides line up with TRBD2. The CDR3 sequence is 14 residues long. V trimming: 6 bases; J trimming: 5 bases; junction bases outside the gene matches: 10. Per the germline V gene, CDR1 is MNHNY and CDR2 is SVGAGI (reference sequence). CDR3 in DNA: TGTGCCAGCAGGGAGACGAGCGGGACCCACGAGCAGTACTTC. Translating it yields CASRETSGTHEQYF.

This clonotype occurred a few times. The V gene is TRBV24-1, the J gene TRBJ2-5; TRBD2 matches 8 bases. The CDR3 spans 13 residues. V shed 6 bases, J shed 4 bases, and the junction held 3 bases outside the gene matches. Germline V gene lookup returns CDR1 KGHDR and CDR2 SFDVKD. The CDR3 bases are TGTGCCACCAGTCCGCGGGGGGTAGAGACCCAGTACTTC. Its translation is CATSPRGVETQYF.

This clonotype was observed a handful of times. The gene calls are TRBV4-3 and TRBJ1-5; 9 bases are shared with TRBD1. From germline, CDR1 is LGHNA and CDR2 YSLEER. The length of the CDR3 is 18 residues. V was clipped by 0 bases and J by 7 bases; unmatched bases: 13. CDR3 coding DNA: TGCGCCAGCAGCCAAGATGTAGGGCCCACAGGGGGCTGGCAGCCCCAGCATTTT. Protein sequence: CASSQDVGPTGGWQPQHF.

The J gene is TRBJ2-2, the V gene TRBV18; D not certain. Germline CDR1 is KGHSH and CDR2 is LQKENI. This CDR3 is built from 13 residues. Trimming took 0 bases from V and 4 from J, leaving 3 bases between them. CDR3 sequence: CASSPPLTGELFF. The CDR3 bases are TGTGCCAGCTCACCACCGCTCACCGGGGAGCTGTTTTTT.

This chain's CDR3 is CAIRRDRDGYTF. The CDR3 coding sequence is TGTGCCATCAGGAGGGACAGGGATGGCTACACCTTC. The chain uses TRBV10-3 and TRBJ1-2, with 9 positions matching TRBD1. Trimming cost V 6 bases and J 6 bases; bases outside gene matches: 2. This CDR3 has 12 residues. The germline gives CDR1 ENHRY, CDR2 SYGVKD.

This clonotype has more than one count but fewer than ten. V gene TRBV7-9 combines with J gene TRBJ2-7; tentatively, D is TRBD2 (6 bases). Germline CDR1 SEHNR, CDR2 FQNEAQ (reference sequence). V lost 6 bases to trimming and J lost 2 bases, with 14 bases between them. The CDR3 loop spans 14 amino acids. CDR3 sequence reads: CASSYSGSAYEQYF. CDR3 bases: TGTGCCAGCAGTTACAGCGGGTCCGCCTACGAGCAGTACTTC.

The rearrangement uses TRBV12-3 or TRBV12-4 and TRBJ2-7, with 9 bases matching TRBD2. The J call could be wrong; TRBJ2-1 is a better fit for the DNA end. The CDR3 totals 13 residues. The CDR3 protein is CASSPREGNEQFF. CDR3 sequence (DNA): TGTGCCAGCAGTCCGCGGGAGGGCAATGAGCAGTTCTTC.

In this sample, this clonotype turned up a few times. This chain connects TRBV9 to TRBJ2-7; D might be TRBD1 or TRBD2, each matching 5 bases. This CDR3 has 15 amino acids. V gave up 4 bases and J gave up 2 bases, with 16 bases separating them. CDR1 SGDLS and CDR2 YYNGEE come from the germline V gene. CDR3 DNA: TGTGCCAGCAGCATTCTAGGGACGGCTACCTACGAGCAGTACTTC. It is translated as CASSILGTATYEQYF.

The chain has TRBV10-2 and TRBJ2-5; D is possibly TRBD1 (6 bases). V lost 7 bases and J lost 5, with 14 bases in between. CDR1 and CDR2 from the germline V gene are WSHSY and SAAADI. The CDR3 length is 13 residues. CDR3 DNA: TGCGCCAGCACTCCCAGGGGTTGGGAGACCCAGTACTTC. It encodes CASTPRGWETQYF.

Ten or more counts support this clonotype. The J gene is TRBJ1-1, the V gene TRBV7-9, with D uncertain. This CDR3 comprises 16 residues. V lost 1 base and J 5 bases, leaving 17 bases between the germline ends. The germline CDR1 and CDR2 sequences are SEHNR and FQNEAQ (reference sequence). CDR3 sequence: CASSLVVPQRGTEAFF. The CDR3 DNA reads TGTGCCAGCAGCTTAGTGGTACCCCAGCGCGGGACTGAAGCTTTCTTT.

For this clonotype: This clone may be a read error of a much larger clone one base away. In DNA, the CDR3 is TGTGCCAGCAGCGAGGGACTAGCGAAGGACGAGCAGTACTTC. It yields the protein CASSEGLAKDEQYF. The gene calls are TRBV7-9 and TRBJ2-7, with 10 bases identical to TRBD2. The germline CDR1 and CDR2 sequences are SEHNR and FQNEAQ (reference sequence). V was pared by 5 bases and J by 5 bases, with 6 bases of the junction left unmatched. The CDR3 totals 14 residues.

The rearrangement joins TRBV7-2 to TRBJ2-2; 8 nucleotides agree with TRBD1. V was pared by 6 bases and J by 4 bases, with 7 bases of the junction left unmatched. Germline-derived CDR1 and CDR2 are SGHTA and FQGNSA. The CDR3 length is 15 residues. The CDR3 coding sequence is TGTGCCAGCAGTTACCGACAGGGGAGCACCGGGGAGCTGTTTTTT. This codes for CASSYRQGSTGELFF. Full variable domain (outside the CDR3, taken from reference TRBV7-2 and TRBJ2-2): GAGVSQSPSNKVTEKGKDVELRCDPISGHTALYWYRQSLGQGLEFLIYFQGNSAPDKSGLPSDRFSAERTGGSVSTLTIQRTQQEDSAVYLCASSYRQGSTGELFFGEGSRLTVL.

This CDR3 is CASSQWDQRSTDTQYF. CDR3 nucleotides: TGCGCCAGCAGCCAATGGGATCAGAGGAGCACAGATACGCAGTATTTT. The chain is built from TRBV4-3 and TRBJ2-3; D is uncertain. This CDR3 is built from 16 residues. The V end lost 2 bases, the J end lost 0 bases, and 12 bases lay between the germline ends. Germline lookup yields CDR1 LGHNA and CDR2 YSLEER.

This clonotype appeared a few times. The chain couples TRBV14 to TRBJ2-7; TRBD2 might be the D (5 bases). The CDR3 loop spans 15 amino acids. V lost 4 bases to trimming and J lost 0 bases, with 13 bases between them. The germline gives CDR1 SGHDN, CDR2 FVKESK. The CDR3 DNA is TGTGCCAGCAGCCCGCCGGGCGGGCCCTCCTACGAGCAGTACTTC. Residues: CASSPPGGPSYEQYF.

Concerning this clonotype: One end of the junction fails to match germline, which may point to a read error. The chain couples TRBV7-2 to TRBJ1-1; 12 positions match TRBD1. The germline gives CDR1 SGHTA, CDR2 FQGNSA. This CDR3 is built from 15 residues. The CDR3 nucleotides read TGCGCCAGCAGCTTGGGACAGGGGGCCCGTACTGAAGCTTTCTTT. Encoded protein: CASSLGQGARTEAFF. The whole variable domain, remainder taken from reference TRBV7-2 and TRBJ1-1, is GAGVSQSPSNKVTEKGKDVELRCDPISGHTALYWYRQSLGQGLEFLIYFQGNSAPDKSGLPSDRFSAERTGGSVSTLTIQRTQQEDSAVYLCASSLGQGARTEAFFGQGTRLTVV.